The 32 T cell receptor beta chains below were found in one sample sequenced in a study of OX40 agonist ivuxolimab in advanced cancers. TCRdb keeps only in-frame clones here, not all; method: immunoSEQ multiplex PCR. Of roughly 90,000 clones listed, roughly 88% are singletons. Sequencing used CD4+ or CD8+ T cells sorted from blood, obtained in a trial of the OX40 agonist ivuxolimab. These receptors came from an adult with an advanced solid tumor such as melanoma, head and neck, liver or kidney cancer.

This chain joins TRBV9 and TRBJ2-2; weak D call: TRBD1 (5 bases). From germline, CDR1 is SGDLS and CDR2 YYNGEE. The ends were cut back, 3 bases at V and 2 bases at J, with 8 bases in the middle. The CDR3 is 14 amino acids. CDR3 loop: CASSGTYNTGELFF. The CDR3 region has the DNA TGTGCCAGCAGCGGGACATACAACACCGGGGAGCTGTTTTTT.

V gene TRBV10-1 combines with J gene TRBJ1-2, with TRBD1 as a possible D gene (5 bases). V was cut by 2 bases and J by 4 bases, with 38 bases left in between. CDR1 WNHNN and CDR2 SYGVQD come from the germline V gene (reference sequence). The CDR3 sequence is 23 residues long. CDR3 loop: CASSEEEDAREIHHNPGGYGYTF. The CDR3 coding sequence is TGCGCCAGCAGTGAGGAAGAGGACGCCAGGGAGATTCACCACAACCCCGGCGGCTATGGCTACACCTTC.

The chain carries TRBV7-9 and TRBJ1-4; 9 positions match TRBD1. This CDR3 region has 15 residues. With V trimmed by 3 bases and J by 4 bases, 3 bases remained unmatched. Germline V gene data show CDR1 as SEHNR and CDR2 as FQNEAQ (reference sequence). The DNA of the CDR3 is TGTGCCAGCAGCTTCCCGGGACAGGGTAATGAAAAACTGTTTTTT. Its protein product is CASSFPGQGNEKLFF.

The chain is built from TRBV5-1 and TRBJ1-4; possibly TRBD1 for D (6 bases). The V gene's germline CDR1 is SGHRS and CDR2 YFSETQ. With 7 bases removed from V and 0 bases from J, the gap between germline ends came to 13 bases. This CDR3 comprises 15 residues. CDR3 loop: CASSQGHTTNEKLFF. The CDR3 DNA reads as TGCGCCAGCTCCCAGGGGCATACAACTAATGAAAAACTGTTTTTT.

The rearrangement joins TRBV2 to TRBJ2-5; the match to TRBD2 covers 8 bases. J was trimmed by 7 bases and V by 4 bases; bases with no gene match: 11. The CDR3 has 15 amino acids. Germline assignment: CDR1 SNHLY and CDR2 FYNNEI. The DNA for the CDR3 is TGTGCCAGCAGTGGGGATTCCAGCGGGGGCCGGACCCAGTACTTC. Amino acids: CASSGDSSGGRTQYF.

This clone was observed a handful of times. The chain carries TRBV7-2 and TRBJ1-2; 8 positions agree with TRBD1. This CDR3 spans 14 amino acids. Germline V gene lookup returns CDR1 SGHTA and CDR2 FQGNSA. J was trimmed by 4 bases and V by 5 bases; bases with no gene match: 6. The CDR3 bases are TGTGCCAGCAGCCCCCGAACAGGGGGCTATGGCTACACCTTC. Protein: CASSPRTGGYGYTF. The full variable domain, rest sourced from reference TRBV7-2 and TRBJ1-2, is GAGVSQSPSNKVTEKGKDVELRCDPISGHTALYWYRQSLGQGLEFLIYFQGNSAPDKSGLPSDRFSAERTGGSVSTLTIQRTQQEDSAVYLCASSPRTGGYGYTFGSGTRLTVV.

This chain joins TRBV25-1 and TRBJ1-1; TRBD1 is a possible D gene (5 bases). The germline V gene has CDR1 MGHDK and CDR2 SYGVNS. The CDR3 extends over 16 amino acids. V was cut by 4 bases and J by 1 base, with 16 bases left in between. In nucleotides, the CDR3 is TGTGCCAGCAGTGCCGGTCTTGGGGCGCGGAACACTGAAGCTTTCTTT. Translated: CASSAGLGARNTEAFF.

This clone was seen only once. This chain connects TRBV29-1 to TRBJ2-4; TRBD2 agrees at 8 bases. V lost 1 base and J lost 9; bases outside the gene matches: 8. The CDR3 has 14 amino acids. Germline V gene data show CDR1 as SQVTM and CDR2 as ANQGSEA. CDR3: CSVEGKQGLGIQYF. The CDR3, as DNA: TGCAGCGTTGAAGGGAAACAGGGACTAGGCATTCAGTACTTC.

This sequence joins TRBV6-1 and TRBJ2-1; D remains ambiguous. This CDR3 has 15 amino acids. Trimming took 8 bases from V and 4 from J, leaving 18 bases between them. Per germline, CDR1 MNHNS and CDR2 SASEGT. The CDR3: CASPRGPTPYNEQFF. CDR3 bases: TGTGCCAGCCCTCGCGGACCAACACCTTACAATGAGCAGTTCTTC.

There are a few counts of this clone. CDR3 protein: CASSHYGGTLAGGSYEQYF. The CDR3 DNA follows: TGTGCCAGCAGCCATTATGGGGGGACCCTCGCGGGAGGTTCCTACGAGCAGTACTTC. The chain joins TRBV14 to TRBJ2-7, with 8 bases identical to TRBD2. The trim removed 3 bases at V and 1 base at J, leaving 17 bases unmatched. The CDR3 loop spans 19 amino acids. Germline CDR1 SGHDN, CDR2 FVKESK.

This rearrangement joins TRBV28 to TRBJ1-5; D gene unclear. Between the trimmed V and J ends, which lost 8 bases and 9 bases, there was a span of 14 bases. Germline V gene sequence: CDR1 MDHEN, CDR2 SYDVKM. The CDR3 has 12 residues. In DNA form, the CDR3 reads TGTGCCAGCGTAACGGCCTCCAGGCCCCAGCATTTT. Protein: CASVTASRPQHF. The variable domain in full, completed from reference TRBV28 and TRBJ1-5, reads DVKVTQSSRYLVKRTGEKVFLECVQDMDHENMFWYRQDPGLGLRLIYFSYDVKMKEKGDIPEGYSVSREKKERFSLILESASTNQTSMYLCASVTASRPQHFGDGTRLSIL.

The chain uses TRBV15 and TRBJ2-5; D might be TRBD1 (7 bases). Trimming shortened V by 0 bases and J by 5 bases, and 19 bases separated the two germline ends. The CDR3 sequence is 17 residues long. Germline V gives CDR1 LNHNV, CDR2 YYDKDF (reference sequence). This chain's CDR3 is CATSRDSGDRFTETQYF. CDR3 sequence (DNA): TGTGCCACCAGCAGAGATTCGGGGGACAGATTCACCGAGACCCAGTACTTC.

The rearrangement uses TRBV2 and TRBJ2-1, with TRBD1 identical over 12 bases. Looked up from germline, CDR1 is SNHLY and CDR2 is FYNNEI. The V segment lost 5 bases and the J segment 15 bases; nucleotides outside the gene matches: 5. This CDR3 region has 12 residues. The CDR3 DNA reads TGTGCCAGCAGTTCCGGGACAGGGGGCCCGTTCTTC. Translated: CASSSGTGGPFF.

As concerns this clone: The same CDR3 also results from other DNA sequences found in this sample. The chain carries TRBV7-2 and TRBJ2-7, with TRBD2 as a possible D gene (5 bases). Germline V lookup: CDR1 SGHTA, CDR2 FQGNSA. The CDR3 loop spans 15 amino acids. Trimming removed 2 bases from V and 0 bases from J, with 11 bases in between. CDR3 protein: CASSLSGVSSYEQYF. The DNA of the CDR3 is TGTGCCAGCAGCTTAAGCGGCGTGAGCTCCTACGAGCAGTACTTC.

This clone showed up just a few times. The chain employs TRBV28 and TRBJ1-2; D call uncertain. CDR1 MDHEN and CDR2 SYDVKM come from the germline V gene. Trimming shortened V by 5 bases and J by 14 bases, and 12 bases separated the two germline ends. This CDR3 has 10 amino acids. The CDR3 nucleotides read TGTGCCAGCAGTGCCGACATGAGGACCTTC. Its protein is CASSADMRTF.

The chain is built from TRBV19 and TRBJ2-2; the match to TRBD1 covers 9 bases. Germline V gives CDR1 LNHDA, CDR2 SQIVND (reference sequence). This CDR3 is 15 amino acids long. J gave up 2 bases and V 8 bases, and 6 bases lay outside the gene matches. The CDR3 DNA follows: TGTGCCAGTCGCTCGACAGGGGGAAACACCGGGGAGCTGTTTTTT. The encoded protein is CASRSTGGNTGELFF.

J is TRBJ2-2 and V is TRBV5-1, with 14 bases identical to TRBD2. The CDR3 contains 18 residues. Germline V gene data show CDR1 as SGHRS and CDR2 as YFSETQ. J was trimmed by 4 bases and V by 0 bases; bases with no gene match: 5. CDR3 loop: CASSLGLAGGPVTGELFF. CDR3 bases: TGCGCCAGCAGCTTGGGACTAGCGGGAGGGCCTGTCACCGGGGAGCTGTTTTTT.

The chain has TRBV19 and TRBJ2-7; 13 bases map to TRBD2. The CDR3 is made up of 16 amino acids. Germline trimming cut 2 bases from V and 4 bases from J; bases unmatched to any gene: 5. Germline CDR1 reads LNHDA; CDR2 reads SQIVND (reference sequence). CDR3 in amino acids: CASSIRTSGSQYEQYF. CDR3 coding DNA: TGTGCCAGTAGTATAAGGACTAGCGGGAGTCAGTACGAGCAGTACTTC.

The rearrangement links TRBV27 to TRBJ2-3; D might be TRBD1 (5 bases). Germline V gene lookup returns CDR1 MNHEY and CDR2 SMNVEV (reference sequence). There are 13 residues in the CDR3. V was clipped by 6 bases and J by 4 bases, with 11 bases between them. This chain's CDR3 is CASRRQGPDTQYF. The CDR3 DNA is TGTGCCAGCAGGAGGCAGGGCCCAGATACGCAGTATTTT.

This chain links TRBV28 with TRBJ2-7; TRBD1 agrees at 10 bases. The junction had 4 bases not matched to a gene; V was cut back by 7 bases and J by 4 bases. The CDR3 has 13 amino acids. Germline loops: CDR1 MDHEN, CDR2 SYDVKM. The CDR3 region is CASNRQGAYEQYF. The CDR3 region has the DNA TGTGCCAGCAACCGACAGGGGGCTTACGAGCAGTACTTC.

The chain has TRBV6-6 and TRBJ2-7, with a possible D match to TRBD2 (5 bases). Gene TRBJ2-1 matches the end of the DNA better, so the J call may be wrong. This CDR3 is built from 14 residues. Germline CDR1 MNHNY, CDR2 SVGAGI (reference sequence). The CDR3, as DNA: TGTGCCAGCAGTTACCCCGGGGACTACAATGAGCAGTTCTTC. Its protein is CASSYPGDYNEQFF.

The V and J genes are TRBV7-2 and TRBJ2-5, with 11 bases lining up with TRBD2. This CDR3 region has 17 residues. The V gene's germline CDR1 is SGHTA and CDR2 FQGNSA. V shed 5 bases, J shed 3 bases, and the junction held 11 bases outside the gene matches. CDR3 amino acids: CASSLGLAVELKETQYF. The CDR3 region has the DNA TGTGCCAGCAGCCTGGGACTAGCGGTAGAACTAAAAGAGACCCAGTACTTC.

This chain uses TRBV27 with TRBJ2-7; D is unresolved. V lost 9 bases, J lost 3 bases, and 9 bases lay in between. The CDR3 is 11 amino acids. The germline gives CDR1 MNHEY, CDR2 SMNVEV (reference sequence). CDR3 amino acids: CASPEDYEQYF. For the CDR3, the DNA is TGTGCCAGTCCAGAAGACTACGAGCAGTACTTC.

The chain employs TRBV2 and TRBJ2-6, with 10 bases fitting TRBD1. CDR3 length: 17 amino acids. CDR1 is SNHLY, CDR2 FYNNEI, per germline. J was trimmed by 0 bases and V by 10 bases; bases with no gene match: 9. The CDR3 loop is CANKPGQGRSGANVLTF. CDR3 coding DNA: TGTGCCAACAAACCGGGACAGGGGCGCTCTGGGGCCAACGTCCTGACTTTC.

CDR3 region: CASSLGGLGAGNEQFF. As DNA, the CDR3 is TGCGCCAGCAGCTTGGGTGGACTAGGGGCAGGCAATGAGCAGTTCTTC. The genes are TRBV5-1 and TRBJ2-1, with 7 bases that match TRBD2. The V gene's germline CDR1 is SGHRS and CDR2 YFSETQ. This CDR3 region has 16 residues. Trimming took 0 bases from V and 6 from J; bases not matched to a gene: 9. The whole variable domain, filled in from reference TRBV5-1 and TRBJ2-1, reads KAGVTQTPRYLIKTRGQQVTLSCSPISGHRSVSWYQQTPGQGLQFLFEYFSETQRNKGNFPGRFSGRQFSNSRSEMNVSTLELGDSALYLCASSLGGLGAGNEQFFGPGTRLTVL.

This chain joins TRBV7-2 and TRBJ2-6; D gene unclear. The CDR3 runs 15 residues. From germline, CDR1 is SGHTA and CDR2 FQGNSA. V lost 6 bases, J lost 4 bases, and 13 bases lay in between. For the CDR3, the DNA is TGTGCCAGCAGTAATATTGGGTCCGGGGCCAACGTCCTGACTTTC. Translation gives CASSNIGSGANVLTF.

This chain uses TRBV28 with TRBJ1-5; 8 nucleotides agree with TRBD1. The CDR3 runs 15 residues. V trimming: 7 bases; J trimming: 5 bases; junction bases outside the gene matches: 10. Looked up from germline, CDR1 is MDHEN and CDR2 is SYDVKM. In DNA form, the CDR3 reads TGTGCCAGCATTACCGGGACAGGCCCCCATCAGCCCCAGCATTTT. Its translation is CASITGTGPHQPQHF. Looking up the rest from reference TRBV28 and TRBJ1-5 gives the full variable domain: DVKVTQSSRYLVKRTGEKVFLECVQDMDHENMFWYRQDPGLGLRLIYFSYDVKMKEKGDIPEGYSVSREKKERFSLILESASTNQTSMYLCASITGTGPHQPQHFGDGTRLSIL.

J is TRBJ2-3 and V is TRBV29-1, with a possible D match to TRBD2 (6 bases). This CDR3 has 12 amino acids. CDR1 and CDR2 from the germline V gene are SQVTM and ANQGSEA. V was shortened by 7 bases and J by 6 bases, with 14 bases between the two germline ends. The DNA of the CDR3 is TGCAGCGGGGGACTGGCTTGGGATACGCAGTATTTT. Its translation is CSGGLAWDTQYF.

The CDR3 sequence is CASSWGDGEKLFF. The CDR3 nucleotides read TGTGCCAGCAGTTGGGGCGATGGTGAAAAACTGTTTTTT. The chain recombines TRBV28 with TRBJ1-4, with D perhaps matching TRBD1 (5 bases). The CDR3 covers 13 residues. With 4 bases removed from V and 7 bases from J, the gap between germline ends came to 10 bases. Germline lookup yields CDR1 MDHEN and CDR2 SYDVKM.

The chain uses TRBV10-3 and TRBJ2-1, with TRBD2 matching over 12 bases. The J segment lost 8 bases and the V segment lost 0 bases, leaving 8 bases of the junction unmatched. Germline V gene lookup returns CDR1 ENHRY and CDR2 SYGVKD. The CDR3 has 17 amino acids. DNA of the CDR3: TGTGCCATCAGTGAGTCTTTGACTAGCGGGAGTAGGGATGAGCAGTTCTTC. This translates into CAISESLTSGSRDEQFF.

The V call is TRBV23-1, the J call TRBJ1-1, with 8 bases matching TRBD1. TRBV23-1 is sorted into the ORF group, with uncertain function. J gave up 6 bases and V 6 bases, and 12 bases lay outside the gene matches. This CDR3 has 15 residues. CDR3 sequence reads: CASRASRTGTPEAFF. DNA for the CDR3: TGCGCCAGCAGGGCCAGTAGGACAGGGACTCCTGAAGCTTTCTTT.

V and J are TRBV19 and TRBJ1-2, with TRBD1 matching 9 bases. This CDR3 comprises 15 residues. Germline V gives CDR1 LNHDA, CDR2 SQIVND (reference sequence). J was trimmed by 5 bases and V by 4 bases; bases with no gene match: 8. CDR3 in DNA: TGTGCCAGTAGTACCTCCGGGACAGGGTCGTATGGCTACACCTTC. Its protein product is CASSTSGTGSYGYTF. Together with reference TRBV19 and TRBJ1-2, the CDR3 gives the full variable domain: DGGITQSPKYLFRKEGQNVTLSCEQNLNHDAMYWYRQDPGQGLRLIYYSQIVNDFQKGDIAEGYSVSREKKESFPLTVTSAQKNPTAFYLCASSTSGTGSYGYTFGSGTRLTVV.